This T cell receptor beta chain stems from a study of T-cell memory formation after mild COVID-19. Looking at the study overall: Largely donor-specific TCR clusters were found. Study results and limitations: The study found balanced CD4/CD8 in clones contracting day 15 to 85 and a CD4+ lean in later expanders.

Of note for this clonotype: Its antigen remains unknown.

Constant-segment-primed 5'RACE gave TCR alpha and TCR beta cDNA libraries with sample barcodes and UMIs. TCRdb reprocessed the 5' RACE reads with MiXCR, giving one entry per CDR3 protein. The table has approximately 230,000 distinct CDR3 sequences, about 16% seen once. The CDR3 covers 14 residues. CDR1 is MNHEY, CDR2 SVGAGI, per germline. Trimming shortened V by 6 bases and J by 2 bases, and 13 bases separated the two germline ends. The source material was PBMCs or a T cell subset sorted from them (not recorded which). The chain joins TRBV6-5 to TRBJ1-2; TRBD1 might be the D (5 bases). The TCR was taken from a man in his late teens or twenties who had mild COVID-19 (a few samples of this study predate the infection). Cell type and time point are not known. For the CDR3, the DNA is TGTGCCAGCAGAAGAGGGGCAGAGAACTATGGCTACACCTTC. Protein sequence: CASRRGAENYGYTF.